The next 28 T cell receptor beta chains were all read from a single sample in a study of blood T cell repertoires in COVID-19. Profiling relied on immunoSEQ multiplex PCR, and the TCRdb table lists in-frame clones only, not all of them. This table holds 130,000 or so clones, around 78% found once. Sequencing input: peripheral blood. Source of these receptors: a human donor in a cohort sampled during active COVID-19.

The rearrangement links TRBV3-1 (or the pseudogene TRBV3-2) to TRBJ2-7; D is undetermined. The CDR3 length is 13 residues. V was shortened by 0 bases and J by 3 bases, with 6 bases between the two germline ends. Germline CDR1 and CDR2: LGHDT and YNNKEL (reference sequence). The CDR3 reads CASSQDIDYEQYF. CDR3 coding DNA: TGTGCCAGCAGCCAAGACATAGACTACGAGCAGTACTTC.

V gene TRBV29-1 combines with J gene TRBJ2-7; 9 bases agree with TRBD1. The CDR3 runs to 10 residues. Germline loops: CDR1 SQVTM, CDR2 ANQGSEA. V lost 5 bases, J lost 11 bases, and 4 bases stayed unmatched. DNA for the CDR3: TGCAGCGTTCGACAGGGGGTGGAGTACTTC. It is translated as CSVRQGVEYF.

The CDR3 DNA sequence: TGCGCCAGCAGCCAGGGCGGACGGGCGCCATCCTACGAGCAGTACTTC. It is translated as CASSQGGRAPSYEQYF. V usage is TRBV5-1 and J usage is TRBJ2-7; possibly TRBD1 for D (5 bases). The CDR3 totals 16 residues. V was shortened by 4 bases and J by 1 base, with 18 bases between the two germline ends. Germline CDR1 reads SGHRS; CDR2 reads YFSETQ.

The V gene is TRBV29-1, the J gene TRBJ2-7, with D possibly TRBD2 on 5 matching bases. Germline V gives CDR1 SQVTM, CDR2 ANQGSEA. Trimming took off 4 bases at V and 2 bases at J, with 9 bases between the two ends. The CDR3 is 12 residues long. The CDR3 protein is CSVGETAYEQYF. The CDR3 DNA reads TGCAGCGTTGGGGAGACCGCCTACGAGCAGTACTTC.

There are a few counts of this clone. The chain carries TRBV13 and TRBJ1-1; the D is unclear. The germline CDR1 and CDR2 sequences are PRHDT and FYEKMQ (reference sequence). V lost 3 bases and J lost 7, with 6 bases in between. The CDR3 has 11 amino acids. CDR3 protein: CASSLVGEAFF. Here the CDR3 DNA reads TGTGCCAGCAGCTTGGTCGGTGAAGCTTTCTTT.

This clone was seen more than once but under ten times. This chain connects TRBV3-1 (or the pseudogene TRBV3-2) to TRBJ1-5; 8 bases fit TRBD1. The CDR3 contains 14 residues. Germline CDR1 and CDR2: LGHDT and YNNKEL (reference sequence). V was pared by 3 bases and J by 7 bases, with 5 bases of the junction left unmatched. The CDR3 nucleotides read TGTGCCAGCAGCCACGGGACAGGTAGGCAGCCCCAGCATTTT. Its translation: CASSHGTGRQPQHF.

V gene TRBV5-1 combines with J gene TRBJ1-2, with D possibly TRBD1 on 5 matching bases. The CDR3 has 15 amino acids. The germline V gene encodes CDR1 SGHRS and CDR2 YFSETQ. V was pared by 0 bases and J by 3 bases, with 12 bases between. CDR3 DNA: TGCGCCAGCAGCTTGGCCCGGGGGGTAGACTATGGCTACACCTTC. Protein: CASSLARGVDYGYTF.

The chain links TRBV7-2 to TRBJ1-2; D remains unclear. Germline-derived CDR1 and CDR2 are SGHTA and FQGNSA. The CDR3 length is 15 residues. Trimming removed 1 base from V and 0 bases from J, with 9 bases in between. CDR3 nucleotides: TGTGCCAGCAGCTTAGATTGGGCATCTAACTATGGCTACACCTTC. Translating gives CASSLDWASNYGYTF.

The genes are TRBV30 and TRBJ2-5, with D possibly being TRBD2 (5 bases). Germline V gene data show CDR1 as GTSNPN and CDR2 as SVGIG (reference sequence). Trimming cost V 5 bases and J 3 bases, with 13 bases left between them. The CDR3 is 13 amino acids. The CDR3 reads CAWAKDLEETQYF. The CDR3 coding sequence is TGTGCCTGGGCAAAGGACTTGGAAGAGACCCAGTACTTC.

The gene calls are TRBV19 and TRBJ1-6; 9 positions agree with TRBD1. The V gene end was trimmed by 4 bases and the J gene end by 5 bases; junction bases not matched to a gene: 3. There are 15 residues in the CDR3. Looked up from germline, CDR1 is LNHDA and CDR2 is SQIVND (reference sequence). CDR3 loop: CASSTRTGDNSPLHF. CDR3 nucleotides: TGTGCCAGTAGTACTCGGACAGGGGATAATTCACCCCTCCACTTT.

CDR3 in amino acids: CASSSGGGQFPFSGANVLTF. The CDR3 nucleotides are TGTGCCAGCAGCTCGGGTGGGGGACAGTTTCCTTTCTCTGGGGCCAACGTCCTGACTTTC. The chain recombines TRBV7-8 with TRBJ2-6, with 7 bases that match TRBD1. The CDR3 is 20 residues long. Looked up from germline, CDR1 is SGHVS and CDR2 is FQNEAQ. Losses at the gene ends were 4 bases for V and 0 bases for J; bases not matched to a gene: 15.

The chain has TRBV5-5 and TRBJ2-7; 9 bases are a match to TRBD1. In germline, CDR1 is SGHKS, CDR2 YYEKEE (reference sequence). CDR3 size: 15 residues. V was clipped by 3 bases and J by 4 bases; unmatched bases: 8. The CDR3 reads CASSYQTGGTYEQYF. CDR3 sequence (DNA): TGTGCCAGCAGCTACCAGACAGGGGGGACTTACGAGCAGTACTTC.

This chain joins TRBV4-1 and TRBJ2-3, with 7 bases lining up with TRBD2. The CDR3 consists of 16 residues. Unmatched junction bases numbered 8, after V lost 0 bases and J lost 5 bases. Germline lookup yields CDR1 MGHRA and CDR2 YSYEKL. DNA for the CDR3: TGCGCCAGCAGCCAAGAATCACGGGCGGGGGTAGATACGCAGTATTTT. It yields the protein CASSQESRAGVDTQYF.

In DNA form, the CDR3 reads TGTGCCAGCAGTTACGGCGCCAGGGGCGCATATGGCTACACCTTC. Protein product: CASSYGARGAYGYTF. The gene calls are TRBV6-5 and TRBJ1-2, with D perhaps TRBD1 (6 bases). V lost 2 bases and J 5 bases, leaving 15 bases between the germline ends. This CDR3 contains 15 residues. Germline V gives CDR1 MNHEY, CDR2 SVGAGI.

This sequence joins TRBV19 and TRBJ2-7; D is possibly TRBD2 (5 bases). The V gene's germline CDR1 is LNHDA and CDR2 SQIVND (reference sequence). CDR3 length: 14 amino acids. Trimming took off 9 bases at V and 0 bases at J, with 15 bases between the two ends. The CDR3 region is CASRKRVSSYEQYF. The CDR3 bases are TGTGCCAGCCGGAAGAGGGTGAGCTCCTACGAGCAGTACTTC.

The chain couples TRBV27 to TRBJ2-7, with a possible D match to TRBD1 (6 bases). Germline V lookup: CDR1 MNHEY, CDR2 SMNVEV (reference sequence). The CDR3 consists of 15 residues. V lost 2 bases to trimming and J lost 0 bases, with 11 bases between them. CDR3 nucleotides: TGTGCCAGCAGTTTAGGACAGCTGAGCTCCTACGAGCAGTACTTC. It is translated as CASSLGQLSSYEQYF.

V usage is TRBV20-1 and J usage is TRBJ2-5; D perhaps matches TRBD1 (5 bases). This CDR3 contains 15 residues. Between the trimmed V and J ends, which lost 3 bases and 0 bases, there was a span of 14 bases. CDR1 DFQATT and CDR2 SNEGSKA come from the germline V gene (reference sequence). In DNA form, the CDR3 reads TGCAGTGCTAGTGGGGCTCTTCCGTACCAAGAGACCCAGTACTTC. Its translation is CSASGALPYQETQYF.

The chain recombines TRBV27 with TRBJ2-7; D is possibly TRBD1 (6 bases). Germline V gives CDR1 MNHEY, CDR2 SMNVEV (reference sequence). CDR3 length: 15 residues. V was cut by 6 bases and J by 0 bases, with 15 bases left in between. CDR3 DNA sequence: TGTGCCAGCAGCCAGACAAGGACAGTCTCCTACGAGCAGTACTTC. This sequence encodes CASSQTRTVSYEQYF.

The chain recombines TRBV2 with TRBJ2-2, with TRBD1 matching over 7 bases. This CDR3 is built from 14 residues. Losses at the gene ends were 5 bases for V and 5 bases for J; bases not matched to a gene: 5. Germline-derived CDR1 and CDR2 are SNHLY and FYNNEI. The CDR3 loop is CASSRQGATGELFF. The CDR3, as DNA: TGTGCCAGCAGTAGACAGGGTGCTACCGGGGAGCTGTTTTTT.

The chain combines TRBV19 with TRBJ1-1, with a possible D match to TRBD1 (5 bases). The CDR3 loop spans 16 amino acids. Trimming removed 2 bases at V and 9 bases at J, with 22 bases between. Germline V gene lookup returns CDR1 LNHDA and CDR2 SQIVND (reference sequence). The CDR3 DNA is TGTGCCAGTAGTATAAAAGGGGTCCTCGGTAGGAGTAAAGCTTTCTTT. It codes for CASSIKGVLGRSKAFF. The variable domain in full, completed from reference TRBV19 and TRBJ1-1, reads DGGITQSPKYLFRKEGQNVTLSCEQNLNHDAMYWYRQDPGQGLRLIYYSQIVNDFQKGDIAEGYSVSREKKESFPLTVTSAQKNPTAFYLCASSIKGVLGRSKAFFGQGTRLTVV.

The gene calls are TRBV2 and TRBJ2-3; a weak D match, TRBD2 (5 bases). The CDR3 is made up of 17 amino acids. From germline, CDR1 is SNHLY and CDR2 FYNNEI. Trimming removed 7 bases at V and 4 bases at J, with 24 bases between. The CDR3 spells CASTMIPISTGADTQYF. The CDR3 DNA reads TGTGCCAGCACCATGATCCCCATAAGCACCGGGGCAGATACGCAGTATTTT. The full variable domain, with the rest looked up from reference TRBV2 and TRBJ2-3, is EPEVTQTPSHQVTQMGQEVILRCVPISNHLYFYWYRQILGQKVEFLVSFYNNEISEKSEIFDDQFSVERPDGSNFTLKIRSTKLEDSAMYFCASTMIPISTGADTQYFGPGTRLTVL.

The genes are TRBV4-1 and TRBJ2-3; TRBD2 agrees at 8 bases. Germline V gene lookup returns CDR1 MGHRA and CDR2 YSYEKL. J lost 1 base, V lost 2 bases, and 2 bases had no gene match. CDR3 length equals 15 residues. This CDR3 is CASSQPLAGTDTQYF. The CDR3 bases are TGCGCCAGCAGCCAACCACTAGCGGGCACAGATACGCAGTATTTT.

This clone was counted only a few times. V is TRBV2 and J is TRBJ2-3; perhaps TRBD1 as D (5 bases). Germline CDR1 is SNHLY and CDR2 is FYNNEI. The CDR3 consists of 14 residues. Trimming shortened V by 2 bases and J by 10 bases, and 16 bases separated the two germline ends. The CDR3 DNA sequence: TGTGCCAGCAGTGAAAGTTTGGGGCTCACCCCGCAGTATTTT. Translating it yields CASSESLGLTPQYF.

The V call is TRBV20-1, the J call TRBJ1-1; D possibly corresponds to TRBD1 (5 bases). V was shortened by 3 bases and J by 1 base, with 21 bases between the two germline ends. In germline, CDR1 is DFQATT, CDR2 SNEGSKA (reference sequence). This CDR3 is 17 amino acids long. CDR3 sequence reads: CSASAHGGGVSNTEAFF. The CDR3 DNA sequence: TGCAGTGCTAGTGCCCACGGGGGTGGAGTATCGAACACTGAAGCTTTCTTT.

The J gene is TRBJ2-1, the V gene TRBV7-8, with D perhaps matching TRBD1 (5 bases). The CDR3 runs 12 residues. The germline V gene encodes CDR1 SGHVS and CDR2 FQNEAQ. The V end was cut by 0 bases, the J end by 11 bases, with 8 bases between. DNA for the CDR3: TGTGCCAGCAGCTTAGCTGCGGACAAGCAGTTCTTC. This codes for CASSLAADKQFF.

V gene TRBV15 combines with J gene TRBJ1-2; the match to TRBD1 covers 8 bases. Germline V gives CDR1 LNHNV, CDR2 YYDKDF (reference sequence). The trim removed 3 bases at V and 8 bases at J, leaving 8 bases unmatched. This CDR3 has 14 amino acids. The CDR3 region is CATSSKDREGGYTF. CDR3 DNA: TGTGCCACCAGCAGTAAGGACAGGGAAGGCGGCTACACCTTC.

At least ten counts were recorded for this clone. The rearrangement uses TRBV7-8 and TRBJ2-1; TRBD2 aligns across 13 bases. Trimming cost V 5 bases and J 8 bases; bases outside gene matches: 9. The length of the CDR3 is 16 residues. Germline CDR1 and CDR2: SGHVS and FQNEAQ. In nucleotides, the CDR3 is TGTGCCAGCAGCCGCCAACTAGCGGGGGGGCCGGATGAGCAGTTCTTC. Encoded protein: CASSRQLAGGPDEQFF. The full variable domain, completed using reference TRBV7-8 and TRBJ2-1, is GAGVSQSPRYKVAKRGQDVALRCDPISGHVSLFWYQQALGQGPEFLTYFQNEAQLDKSGLPSDRFFAERPEGSVSTLKIQRTQQEDSAVYLCASSRQLAGGPDEQFFGPGTRLTVL.

The chain joins TRBV9 to TRBJ2-1; TRBD2 matches at 7 bases. The germline V gene encodes CDR1 SGDLS and CDR2 YYNGEE. Trimming took 4 bases from V and 2 from J; bases not matched to a gene: 6. CDR3 length equals 15 residues. The CDR3 DNA reads as TGTGCCAGCAGCCAGCGGGACCAGACCTACAATGAGCAGTTCTTC. It codes for CASSQRDQTYNEQFF.